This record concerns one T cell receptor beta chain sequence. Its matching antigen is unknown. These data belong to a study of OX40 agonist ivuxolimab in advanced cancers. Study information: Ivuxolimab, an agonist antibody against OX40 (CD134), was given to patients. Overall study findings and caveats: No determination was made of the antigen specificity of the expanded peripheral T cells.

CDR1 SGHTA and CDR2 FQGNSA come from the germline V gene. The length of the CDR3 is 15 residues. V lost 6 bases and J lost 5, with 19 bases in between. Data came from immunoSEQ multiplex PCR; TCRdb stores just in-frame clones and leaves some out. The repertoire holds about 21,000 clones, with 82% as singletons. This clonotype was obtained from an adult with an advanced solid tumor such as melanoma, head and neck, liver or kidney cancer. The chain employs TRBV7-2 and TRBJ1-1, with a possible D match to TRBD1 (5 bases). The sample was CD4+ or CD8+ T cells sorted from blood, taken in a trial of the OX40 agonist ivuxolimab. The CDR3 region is CASSPRGQGFTEAFF. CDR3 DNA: TGTGCCAGCAGTCCCCGAGGGCAGGGCTTTACTGAAGCTTTCTTT. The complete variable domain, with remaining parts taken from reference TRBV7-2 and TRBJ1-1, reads GAGVSQSPSNKVTEKGKDVELRCDPISGHTALYWYRQSLGQGLEFLIYFQGNSAPDKSGLPSDRFSAERTGGSVSTLTIQRTQQEDSAVYLCASSPRGQGFTEAFFGQGTRLTVV.